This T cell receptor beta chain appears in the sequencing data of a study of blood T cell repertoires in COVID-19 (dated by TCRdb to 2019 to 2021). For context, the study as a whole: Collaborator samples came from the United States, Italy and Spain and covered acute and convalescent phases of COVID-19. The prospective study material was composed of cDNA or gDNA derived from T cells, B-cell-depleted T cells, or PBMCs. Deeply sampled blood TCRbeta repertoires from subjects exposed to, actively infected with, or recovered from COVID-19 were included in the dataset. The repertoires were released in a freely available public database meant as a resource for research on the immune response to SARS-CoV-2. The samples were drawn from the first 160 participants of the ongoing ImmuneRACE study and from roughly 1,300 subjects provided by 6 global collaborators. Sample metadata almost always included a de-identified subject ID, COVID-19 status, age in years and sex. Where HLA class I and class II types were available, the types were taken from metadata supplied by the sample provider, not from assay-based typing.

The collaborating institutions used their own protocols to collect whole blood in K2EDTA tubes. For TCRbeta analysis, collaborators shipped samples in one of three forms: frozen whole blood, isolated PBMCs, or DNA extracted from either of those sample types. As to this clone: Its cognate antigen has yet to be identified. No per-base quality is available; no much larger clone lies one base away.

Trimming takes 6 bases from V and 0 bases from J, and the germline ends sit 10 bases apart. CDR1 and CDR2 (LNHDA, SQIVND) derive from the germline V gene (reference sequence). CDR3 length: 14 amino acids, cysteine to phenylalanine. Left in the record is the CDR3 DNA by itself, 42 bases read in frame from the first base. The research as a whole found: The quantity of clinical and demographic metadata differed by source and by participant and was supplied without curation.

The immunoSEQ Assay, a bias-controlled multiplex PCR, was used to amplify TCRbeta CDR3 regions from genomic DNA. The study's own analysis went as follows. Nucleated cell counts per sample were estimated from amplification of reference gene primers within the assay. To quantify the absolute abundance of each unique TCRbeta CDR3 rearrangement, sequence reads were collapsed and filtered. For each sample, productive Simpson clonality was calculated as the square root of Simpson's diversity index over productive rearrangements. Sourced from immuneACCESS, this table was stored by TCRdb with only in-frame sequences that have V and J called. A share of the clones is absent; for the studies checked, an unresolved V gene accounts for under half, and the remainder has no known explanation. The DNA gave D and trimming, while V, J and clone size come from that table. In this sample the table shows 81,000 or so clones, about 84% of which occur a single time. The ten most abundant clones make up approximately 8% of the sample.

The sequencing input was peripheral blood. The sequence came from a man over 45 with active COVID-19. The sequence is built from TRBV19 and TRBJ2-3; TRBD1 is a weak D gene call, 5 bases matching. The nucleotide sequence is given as TGTGCCAGTAGGAGACAGCCTAGCACAGATACGCAGTATTTT. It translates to CASRRQPSTDTQYF.